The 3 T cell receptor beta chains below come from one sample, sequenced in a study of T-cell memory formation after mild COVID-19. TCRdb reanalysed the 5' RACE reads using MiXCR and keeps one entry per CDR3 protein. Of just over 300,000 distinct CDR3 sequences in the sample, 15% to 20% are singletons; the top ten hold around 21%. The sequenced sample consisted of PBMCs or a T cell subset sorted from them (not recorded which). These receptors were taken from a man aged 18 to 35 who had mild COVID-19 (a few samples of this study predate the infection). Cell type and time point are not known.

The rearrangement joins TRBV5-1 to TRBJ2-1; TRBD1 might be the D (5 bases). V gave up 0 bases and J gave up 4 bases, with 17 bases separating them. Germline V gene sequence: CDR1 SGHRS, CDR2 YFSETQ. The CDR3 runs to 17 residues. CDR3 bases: TGCGCCAGCAGCTTGGAAACAGGAGCCCCCAGGTACAATGAGCAGTTCTTC. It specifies CASSLETGAPRYNEQFF.

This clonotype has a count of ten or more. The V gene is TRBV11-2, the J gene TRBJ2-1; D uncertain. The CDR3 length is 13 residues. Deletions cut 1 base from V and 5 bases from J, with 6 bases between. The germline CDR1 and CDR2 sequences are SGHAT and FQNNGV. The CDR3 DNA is TGTGCCAGCAGCTTAGGACGGAACAATGAGCAGTTCTTC. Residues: CASSLGRNNEQFF.

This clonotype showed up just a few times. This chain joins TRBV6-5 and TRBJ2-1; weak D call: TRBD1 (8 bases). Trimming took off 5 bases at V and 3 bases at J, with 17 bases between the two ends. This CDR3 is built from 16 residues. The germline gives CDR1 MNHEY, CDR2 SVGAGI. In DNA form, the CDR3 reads TGTGCCAGCAGTCTAACAGGGGGGGTAGACTACAATGAGCAGTTCTTC. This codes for CASSLTGGVDYNEQFF.